These 10 T cell receptor beta chains originate from one sample sequenced in a study of Tregs in tolerant kidney transplant recipients. Only in-frame clones appear in the TCRdb table, and some are missing; sequencing was by immunoSEQ multiplex PCR. Recorded here are some 52,000 clones; the top ten clones represent 0.8% to 1%. Source: CD4+ T cells from blood, taken before the transplant. These receptors were collected from a human donor who received a combined kidney and bone marrow transplant.

Details on this clone: The sequence runs out 3 residues before the end of the CDR3; the remainder is reconstructed from the germline J gene. This chain joins TRBV18 and TRBJ2-5, with 8 bases matching TRBD2. The CDR3 sequence is 14 residues long. Germline CDR1 is KGHSH and CDR2 is LQKENI. With V trimmed by 6 bases and J by 4 bases, 7 bases remained unmatched. CDR3 amino acids: CASSLGTRGETQYF. Incomplete CDR3 DNA: TGTGCCAGCTCCCTCGGGACTAGAGGAGAGACC.

Comments on this clone: The read comes to an end 3 residues before the CDR3 does, leaving the germline J gene to fill in the end. The chain has TRBV6-2 or TRBV6-3 and TRBJ2-1, with TRBD1 as a possible D gene (5 bases). From germline, CDR1 is MNHEY and CDR2 SVGEGT. This CDR3 is built from 15 residues. Between the trimmed V and J ends, which lost 8 bases and 8 bases, there was a span of 22 bases. Partial CDR3 DNA: TGTGCCAGCGCAGTGAGTCCGGCGGTACAGGATGAG. As protein: CASAVSPAVQDE. The whole CDR3 region reads CASAVSPAVQDEQFF.

On this clone: Coverage ceases 3 residues before the CDR3 finishes, and the germline J gene fills in the end. This rearrangement joins TRBV7-6 to TRBJ2-2; 7 nucleotides line up with TRBD1. The CDR3 runs 15 residues. After removal of 1 base from V and 5 bases from J, the junction contained 4 bases not matched to a gene. Germline lookup yields CDR1 SGHVS and CDR2 FNYEAQ. CDR3 bases read: TGTGCCAGCAGCTTAGTGGCAGGGGGAACCGGGGAG. Its protein product is CASSLVAGGTGE. Given in full, the CDR3 is CASSLVAGGTGELFF.

Note on this clone: Read coverage stops 3 residues before the CDR3 terminus; the germline J gene supplies the remainder. This sequence joins TRBV2 and TRBJ2-1; D not certain. Deletions cut 6 bases from V and 1 base from J, with 19 bases between. The germline V gene encodes CDR1 SNHLY and CDR2 FYNNEI. This CDR3 is built from 17 residues. CDR3: CASSAIQAHQSYNEQFF. CDR3 DNA, as far as it was read: TGTGCCAGCAGCGCAATTCAAGCTCACCAATCCTACAATGAG.

The CDR3 bases that were read are TGCGCCAGCAGCTGGGGGGACAGGTGGACTAGCACAGATACG. Its translation: CASSWGDRWTSTDT. Given in full, the CDR3 is CASSWGDRWTSTDTQYF. The chain carries TRBV5-1 and TRBJ2-3; 8 bases are shared with TRBD1. The CDR3 end falls 3 residues outside the read, so it is completed with the germline J gene. The ends lost 3 bases at V and 0 bases at J; junction bases unmatched: 9. Germline loops: CDR1 SGHRS, CDR2 YFSETQ. The CDR3 is made up of 17 amino acids.

Comments on this clone: The read halts 3 residues ahead of the CDR3 end, with the missing end drawn from the germline J gene. The genes are TRBV30 and TRBJ2-6; D ambiguous. V was clipped by 5 bases and J by 4 bases, with 6 bases between them. CDR1 and CDR2 (germline): GTSNPN, SVGIG (reference sequence). The length of the CDR3 is 12 residues. CDR3: CAWARGANVLTF. The CDR3 DNA, read in part, is TGTGCCTGGGCCAGGGGGGCCAACGTC. Supplemented by reference TRBV30 and TRBJ2-6, the full variable domain reads SQTIHQWPATLVQPVGSPLSLECTVEGTSNPNLYWYRQAAGRGLQLLFYSVGIGQISSEVPQNLSASRPQDRQFILSSKKLLLSDSGFYLCAWARGANVLTFGAGSRLTVL.

On this clone: The CDR3 end is not reached by the read, which stops 3 residues before it; the germline J gene fills it in. The rearrangement joins TRBV7-8 to TRBJ1-4; TRBD1 might be the D (5 bases). V was shortened by 1 base and J by 2 bases, with 11 bases between the two germline ends. Germline CDR1 and CDR2: SGHVS and FQNEAQ. This CDR3 is 16 amino acids long. The covered CDR3 bases are TGTGCCAGCAGCTTAGGAGGGGCAGGGACTAATGAAAAA. This gives the protein CASSLGGAGTNEK. The whole CDR3 is CASSLGGAGTNEKLFF.

Worth noting for this clone: Coverage ceases 3 residues before the CDR3 finishes, and the germline J gene fills in the end. This rearrangement joins TRBV30 to TRBJ1-2; tentative D call: TRBD1 (6 bases). CDR3 length: 14 residues. V lost 3 bases and J 4 bases, leaving 15 bases between the germline ends. CDR1 is GTSNPN and CDR2 is SVGIG in the germline V gene (reference sequence). The CDR3 DNA, read in part, is TGTGCCTGGAGAGGGCCAGGACAGATCTATGGC. As protein: CAWRGPGQIYG. The whole CDR3 is CAWRGPGQIYGYTF.

For this clone: The CDR3 end falls 3 residues outside the read, so it is completed with the germline J gene. The chain has TRBV5-1 and TRBJ1-2; 9 bases agree with TRBD1. J was trimmed by 5 bases and V by 4 bases; bases with no gene match: 6. The CDR3 totals 14 residues. Germline assignment: CDR1 SGHRS and CDR2 YFSETQ. The CDR3 is CASSPEGTGYGYTF. CDR3 DNA, as far as it was read: TGCGCCAGCAGCCCGGAGGGGACAGGGTATGGC.

As for this clone: The read stops 3 residues short of the end of the CDR3; the missing end is completed from the germline J gene. V gene TRBV18 combines with J gene TRBJ1-5; D gene unclear. Trimming left V 4 bases short and J 6 bases short, with 10 bases between. The CDR3 is made up of 13 amino acids. CDR1 is KGHSH and CDR2 is LQKENI in the germline V gene. The CDR3 is CASSLGVGQPQHF. The covered CDR3 bases are TGTGCCAGCTCACTCGGGGTAGGTCAGCCC.